This T cell receptor beta chain derives from a study of beta chain features in type 1 diabetes. Germline V gene data show CDR1 as MNHNY and CDR2 as SVGAGI (reference sequence). CDR3 length: 15 amino acids. V was trimmed by 0 bases and J by 0 bases, leaving 6 bases between them. The sequenced template was cDNA made from the entire isolated RNA. Profiling relied on immunoSEQ multiplex PCR, and the TCRdb table lists in-frame clones only, not all of them. The sample yields 900,000 or so clones, roughly 16% seen once. This clone was counted only a few times. The antigen is not known. This same CDR3 is encoded by further DNA sequences in the sample. Study-wide findings and caveats: In comparison with healthy donors, patients had naive, central memory and Treg TCRB repertoires that appeared more similar. Across all four CD4+ subsets, people with type 1 diabetes showed modestly shorter TCRB CDR3s.

This TCR derives from a woman aged 18 to 35 in good health. This chain joins TRBV6-6 and TRBJ2-1; D is ambiguous. The sequenced material came from naive CD4+ T cells from blood. In DNA form, the CDR3 reads TGTGCCAGCAGTTACTCTAGGAGCTCCTACAATGAGCAGTTCTTC. Translating gives CASSYSRSSYNEQFF.